This T cell receptor beta chain is from a study of early T cells in non-severe SARS-CoV-2 infection. In the study overall: Chains were not paired, and sequencing was done on bulk RNA from unsorted whole blood.

Notes on this clonotype: Its antigen is not identified.

Findings and limits, study-wide: There was a bias toward anti-spike CD8 responses in VDJdb matching, which missed private and CD4 specificities.

The length of the CDR3 is 15 residues. J gave up 2 bases and V 7 bases, and 4 bases lay outside the gene matches. Germline loops: CDR1 MRHNA, CDR2 SNTAGT. Tagging with unique molecular identifiers was applied to individual cDNA molecules. TCRdb re-called the 5' RACE reads through MiXCR, storing one row per CDR3 protein. The profile shows roughly 30,000 distinct CDR3 sequences, around 6% of them singletons. The chain uses TRBV6-4 and TRBJ1-5, with TRBD1 matching over 11 bases. The TCR sequence derives from an adult who was a healthcare worker with PCR-confirmed SARS-CoV-2 infection or an uninfected control (not recorded which). The sequencing sample was made of whole blood. The DNA of the CDR3 is TGTGCCAGCACTGGACAGGGGGCCTGCAATCAGCCCCAGCATTTT. Its protein product is CASTGQGACNQPQHF.